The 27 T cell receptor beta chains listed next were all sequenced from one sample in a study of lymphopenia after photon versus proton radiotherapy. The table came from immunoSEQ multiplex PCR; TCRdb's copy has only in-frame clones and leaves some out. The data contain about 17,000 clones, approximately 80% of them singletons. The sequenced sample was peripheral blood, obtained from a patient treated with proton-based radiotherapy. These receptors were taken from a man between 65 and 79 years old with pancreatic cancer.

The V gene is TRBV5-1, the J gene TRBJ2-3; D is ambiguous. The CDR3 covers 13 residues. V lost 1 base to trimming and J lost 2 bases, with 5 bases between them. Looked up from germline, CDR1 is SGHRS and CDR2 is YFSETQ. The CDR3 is CASSLTVTDTQYF. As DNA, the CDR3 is TGCGCCAGCAGCTTGACAGTCACAGATACGCAGTATTTT.

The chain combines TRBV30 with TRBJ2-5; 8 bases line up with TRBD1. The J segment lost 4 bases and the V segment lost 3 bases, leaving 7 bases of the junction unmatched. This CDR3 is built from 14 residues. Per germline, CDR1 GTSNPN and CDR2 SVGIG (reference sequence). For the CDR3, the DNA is TGTGCCTGGAGCGAGACAGGGGTTGGAGAGACCCAGTACTTC. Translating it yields CAWSETGVGETQYF.

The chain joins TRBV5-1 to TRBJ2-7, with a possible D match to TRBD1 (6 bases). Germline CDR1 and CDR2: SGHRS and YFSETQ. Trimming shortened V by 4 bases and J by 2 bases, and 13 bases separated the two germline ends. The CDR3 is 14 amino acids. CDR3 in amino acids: CASSGGQYTYEQYF. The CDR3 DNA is TGCGCCAGCAGCGGCGGACAGTATACCTACGAGCAGTACTTC.

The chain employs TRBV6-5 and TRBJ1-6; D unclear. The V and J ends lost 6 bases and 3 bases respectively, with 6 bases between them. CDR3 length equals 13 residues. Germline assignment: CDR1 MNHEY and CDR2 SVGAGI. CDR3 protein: CASSKDYNSPLHF. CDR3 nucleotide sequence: TGTGCCAGCAGCAAGGACTATAATTCACCCCTCCACTTT.

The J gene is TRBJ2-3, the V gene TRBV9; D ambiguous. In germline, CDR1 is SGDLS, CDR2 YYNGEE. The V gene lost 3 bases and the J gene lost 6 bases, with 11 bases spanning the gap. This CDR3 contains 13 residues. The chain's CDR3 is CASSGLRADTQYF. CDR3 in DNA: TGTGCCAGCAGCGGGCTCCGCGCGGATACGCAGTATTTT.

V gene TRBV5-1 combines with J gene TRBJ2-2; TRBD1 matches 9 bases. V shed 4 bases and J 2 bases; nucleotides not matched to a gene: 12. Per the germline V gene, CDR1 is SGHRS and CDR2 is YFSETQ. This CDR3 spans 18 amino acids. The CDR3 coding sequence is TGCGCCAGCAGCCCCGGGTCGAACAGGGGGCCTAACACCGGGGAGCTGTTTTTT. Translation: CASSPGSNRGPNTGELFF.

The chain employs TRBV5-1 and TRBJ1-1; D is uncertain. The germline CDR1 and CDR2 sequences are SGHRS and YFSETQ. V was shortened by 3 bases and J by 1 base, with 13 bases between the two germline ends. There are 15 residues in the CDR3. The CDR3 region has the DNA TGCGCCAGCAGCTACGAAGCTCAGGAGAACACTGAAGCTTTCTTT. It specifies CASSYEAQENTEAFF.

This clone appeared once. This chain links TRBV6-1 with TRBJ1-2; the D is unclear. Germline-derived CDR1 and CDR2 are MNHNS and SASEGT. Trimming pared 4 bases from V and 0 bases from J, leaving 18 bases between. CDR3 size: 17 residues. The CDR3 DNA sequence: TGTGCCAGCAGTGGTGGCCTTAAGTGGGGTTCTAACTATGGCTACACCTTC. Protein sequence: CASSGGLKWGSNYGYTF.

The CDR3 bases are TGTGCCAGCTCACCAAGGTCGGGTCCGGCGTCGAACACTGAAGCTTTCTTT. Translated: CASSPRSGPASNTEAFF. This chain uses TRBV18 with TRBJ1-1, with D uncertain. CDR1 is KGHSH and CDR2 is LQKENI in the germline V gene. The germline V and J ends were trimmed by 2 bases and 1 base, with 17 bases remaining between them. The CDR3 is 17 residues long.

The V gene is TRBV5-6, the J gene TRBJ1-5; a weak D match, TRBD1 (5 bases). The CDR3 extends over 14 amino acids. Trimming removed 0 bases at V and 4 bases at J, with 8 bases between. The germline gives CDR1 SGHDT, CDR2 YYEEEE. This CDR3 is CASSLGQINQPQHF. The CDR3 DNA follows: TGTGCCAGCAGCTTGGGACAGATTAATCAGCCCCAGCATTTT.

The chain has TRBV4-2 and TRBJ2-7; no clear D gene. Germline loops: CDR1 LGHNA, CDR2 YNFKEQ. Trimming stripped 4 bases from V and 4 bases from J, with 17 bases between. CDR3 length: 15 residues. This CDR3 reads CASSRVYNEQYEQYF. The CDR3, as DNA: TGTGCCAGCAGCCGCGTATACAACGAACAATACGAGCAGTACTTC.

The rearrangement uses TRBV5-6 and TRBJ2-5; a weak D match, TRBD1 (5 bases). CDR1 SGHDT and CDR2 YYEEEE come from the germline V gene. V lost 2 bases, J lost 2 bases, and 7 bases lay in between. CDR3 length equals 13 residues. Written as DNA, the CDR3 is TGTGCCAGCAGCTTACCAGGGCAAGAGACCCAGTACTTC. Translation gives CASSLPGQETQYF.

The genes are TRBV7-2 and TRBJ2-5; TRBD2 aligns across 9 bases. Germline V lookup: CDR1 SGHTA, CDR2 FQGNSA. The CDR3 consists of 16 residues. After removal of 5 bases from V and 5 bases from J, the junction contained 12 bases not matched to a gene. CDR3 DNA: TGTGCCAGCAGCCGCGTTGCGGGAGGGCCGGGGGAGACCCAGTACTTC. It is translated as CASSRVAGGPGETQYF.

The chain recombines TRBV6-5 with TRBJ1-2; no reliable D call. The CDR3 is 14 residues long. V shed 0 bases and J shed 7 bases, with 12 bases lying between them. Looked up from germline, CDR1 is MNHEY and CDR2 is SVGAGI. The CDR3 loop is CASSYSASTGGYTF. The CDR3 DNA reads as TGTGCCAGCAGTTACTCGGCGAGTACGGGTGGCTACACCTTC.

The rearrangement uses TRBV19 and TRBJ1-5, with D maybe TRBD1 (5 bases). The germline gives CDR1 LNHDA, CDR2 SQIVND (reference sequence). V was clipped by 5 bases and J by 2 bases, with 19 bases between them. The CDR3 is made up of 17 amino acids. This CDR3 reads CASSGSRVGTRNQPQHF. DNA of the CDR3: TGTGCCAGTAGTGGGAGCAGGGTAGGAACCCGCAATCAGCCCCAGCATTTT.

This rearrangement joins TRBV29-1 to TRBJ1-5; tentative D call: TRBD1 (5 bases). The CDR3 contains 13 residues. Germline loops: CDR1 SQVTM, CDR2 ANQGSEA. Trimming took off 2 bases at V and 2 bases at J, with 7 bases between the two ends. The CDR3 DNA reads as TGCAGCGTTGAATTAGGGGGCAATCAGCCCCAGCATTTT. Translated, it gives CSVELGGNQPQHF.

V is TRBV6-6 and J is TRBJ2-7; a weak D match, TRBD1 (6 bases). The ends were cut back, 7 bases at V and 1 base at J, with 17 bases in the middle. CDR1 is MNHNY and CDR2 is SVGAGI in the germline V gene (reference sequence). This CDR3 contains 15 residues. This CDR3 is CASNKQGGSSYEQYF. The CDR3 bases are TGTGCCAGCAACAAACAAGGGGGTTCTTCCTACGAGCAGTACTTC.

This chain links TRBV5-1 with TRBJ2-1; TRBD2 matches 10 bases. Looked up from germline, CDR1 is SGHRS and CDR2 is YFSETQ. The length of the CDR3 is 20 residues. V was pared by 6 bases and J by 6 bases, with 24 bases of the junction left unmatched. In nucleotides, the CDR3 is TGCGCCAGCAACCCAAAAGGGCTAGCGGGAGTAAGTATTCACGGCAATGAGCAGTTCTTC. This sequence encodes CASNPKGLAGVSIHGNEQFF.

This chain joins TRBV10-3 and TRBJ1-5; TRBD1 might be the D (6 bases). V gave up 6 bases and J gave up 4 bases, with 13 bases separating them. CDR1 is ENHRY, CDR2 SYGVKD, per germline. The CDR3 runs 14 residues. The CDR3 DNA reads TGTGCCATCAGCGAAGTAGGGACAAATCAGCCCCAGCATTTT. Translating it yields CAISEVGTNQPQHF.

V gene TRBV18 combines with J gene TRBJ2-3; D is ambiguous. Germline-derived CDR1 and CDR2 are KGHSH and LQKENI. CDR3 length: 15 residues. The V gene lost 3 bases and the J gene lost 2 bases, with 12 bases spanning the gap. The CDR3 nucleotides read TGTGCCAGCTCACCGTTCGGCAGAACCACAGATACGCAGTATTTT. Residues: CASSPFGRTTDTQYF.

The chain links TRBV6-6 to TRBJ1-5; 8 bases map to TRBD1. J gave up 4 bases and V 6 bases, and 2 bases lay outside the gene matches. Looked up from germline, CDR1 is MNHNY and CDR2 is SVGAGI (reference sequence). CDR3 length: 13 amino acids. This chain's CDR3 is CASSRTGNQPQHF. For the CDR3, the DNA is TGTGCCAGCAGCAGGACAGGGAATCAGCCCCAGCATTTT.

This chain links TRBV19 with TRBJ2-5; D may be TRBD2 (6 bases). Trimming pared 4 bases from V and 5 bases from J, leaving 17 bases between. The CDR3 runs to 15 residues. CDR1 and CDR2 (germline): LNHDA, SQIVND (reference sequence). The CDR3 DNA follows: TGTGCCAGTAGTACCTCTCGGGGGATAAAGGAGACCCAGTACTTC. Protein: CASSTSRGIKETQYF.

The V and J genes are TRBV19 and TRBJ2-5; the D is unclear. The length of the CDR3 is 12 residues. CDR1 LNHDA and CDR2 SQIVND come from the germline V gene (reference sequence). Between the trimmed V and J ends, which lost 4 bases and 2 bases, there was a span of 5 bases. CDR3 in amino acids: CASSNFQETQYF. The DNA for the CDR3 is TGTGCCAGTAGTAACTTTCAAGAGACCCAGTACTTC.

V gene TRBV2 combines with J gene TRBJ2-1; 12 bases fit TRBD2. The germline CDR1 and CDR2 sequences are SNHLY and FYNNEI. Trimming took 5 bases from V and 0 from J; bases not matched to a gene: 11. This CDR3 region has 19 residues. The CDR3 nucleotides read TGTGCCAGCAGTACTTTGTACGGACTAGCGGGACACTCCTACAATGAGCAGTTCTTC. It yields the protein CASSTLYGLAGHSYNEQFF.

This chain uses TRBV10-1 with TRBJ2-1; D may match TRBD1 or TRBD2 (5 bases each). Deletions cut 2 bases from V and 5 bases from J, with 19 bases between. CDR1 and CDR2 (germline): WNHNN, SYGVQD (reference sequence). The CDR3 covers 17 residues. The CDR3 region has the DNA TGCGCCAGCAGTGAGACCCGGGGACGGTTGGTAAACAATGAGCAGTTCTTC. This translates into CASSETRGRLVNNEQFF.

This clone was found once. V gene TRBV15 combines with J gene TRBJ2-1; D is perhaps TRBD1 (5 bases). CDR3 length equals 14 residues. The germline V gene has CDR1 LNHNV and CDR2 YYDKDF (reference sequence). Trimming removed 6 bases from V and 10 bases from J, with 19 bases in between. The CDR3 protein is CATRYGASESEQFF. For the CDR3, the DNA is TGTGCCACCAGATATGGGGCTTCTGAGAGCGAGCAGTTCTTC.

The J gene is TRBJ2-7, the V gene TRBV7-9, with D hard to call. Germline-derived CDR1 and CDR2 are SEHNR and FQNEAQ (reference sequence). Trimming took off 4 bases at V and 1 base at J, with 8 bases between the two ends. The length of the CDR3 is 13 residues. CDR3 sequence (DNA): TGTGCCAGCAGCTCTCCTGGTTCCTACGAGCAGTACTTC. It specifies CASSSPGSYEQYF.